These T cell receptor beta chains were read from a single sample in a study of metastatic and nonmetastatic thyroid tumors. TCRdb redid the clone calls on the PCR reads using MiXCR. The sample carries 34,000 or so clones, roughly a fifth recorded once. The sequencing sample was made of blood. These TCRs come from a female donor with papillary thyroid cancer or a benign thyroid nodule (not recorded which). Some clones in this sample may be carry-over from other donors' samples. CDR3s include the opening cysteine and the closing phenylalanine or tryptophan. Fields, in order: CDR3 protein, CDR3 DNA, V gene, J gene, clone size, D gene. D genes are given only for firm matches. Expanded clones get a size class; other rows say once, few or many, or leave the size out.

CASSQESGYTF	TGTGCCAGCAGCCAAGAGTCCGGCTACACCTTC	TRBV14	TRBJ1-2	few	.
CSVDTEGMNTEAFF	TGCAGCGTTGATACAGAAGGCATGAACACTGAAGCTTTCTTT	TRBV29-1	TRBJ1-1	many	.
CAWSEPGPNSNQPQHF	TGTGCCTGGAGCGAACCGGGACCTAATAGCAATCAGCCCCAGCATTTT	TRBV30	TRBJ1-5	.	.
CASRHRDTSYEQYF	TGTGCCAGCAGGCACCGGGACACCTCCTACGAGCAGTACTTC	TRBV3-1	TRBJ2-7	medium-sized	.
CASTSSGGTEAFF	TGTGCCAGCACCTCTTCGGGGGGGACTGAAGCTTTCTTT	TRBV3-1	TRBJ1-1	.	.
CAWSGADYNEQFF	TGTGCCTGGAGTGGAGCGGATTACAATGAGCAGTTCTTC	TRBV30	TRBJ2-1	medium-sized	.
CASSRPGQGTDTQYF	TGTGCCAGCAGTCGGCCGGGACAGGGAACAGATACGCAGTATTTT	TRBV6-1	TRBJ2-3	many	TRBD1
CASSLGVNTEAFF	TGCGCCAGCAGCTTGGGTGTGAACACTGAAGCTTTCTTT	TRBV5-1	TRBJ1-1	.	.
CATSRVKDTQYF	TGTGCCACCAGCAGAGTAAAGGATACGCAGTATTTT	TRBV15	TRBJ2-3	many	.
CATSDRRGGSTDTQYF	TGTGCCACCAGTGATCGGCGGGGGGGAAGCACAGATACGCAGTATTTT	TRBV24-1	TRBJ2-3	many	TRBD2
CSARGSSNQPQHF	TGCAGTGCTAGGGGGAGTAGCAATCAGCCCCAGCATTTT	TRBV20-1	TRBJ1-5	many	.
CASRRRGQSISNQPQHF	TGTGCCAGCAGGCGCCGGGGACAGTCGATTAGCAATCAGCCCCAGCATTTT	TRBV27	TRBJ1-5	few	TRBD1
CSVFLQGTGVTGNTIYF	TGCAGCGTTTTCTTACAGGGGACAGGAGTAACTGGAAACACCATATATTTT	TRBV29-1	TRBJ1-3	few	TRBD1
CASSYLTVNTEAFF	TGTGCCAGCAGTTACTTGACGGTGAACACTGAAGCTTTCTTT	TRBV6-6	TRBJ1-1	many	.
CASSTISTDTQYF	TGTGCCAGCAGCACAATTAGCACAGATACGCAGTATTTT	TRBV5-6	TRBJ2-3	many	.
CASSFDDVNTEAFF	TGTGCCAGCAGTTTTGATGACGTGAACACTGAAGCTTTCTTT	TRBV12-3/TRBV12-4	TRBJ1-1	medium-sized	.
CASSPPHRTSNPPQHF	TGTGCCAGCAGTCCCCCTCACAGGACTAGCAATCCTCCCCAGCATTTT	TRBV28	TRBJ1-5	.	.
CASSFGDTEAFF	TGTGCCAGCAGTTTCGGGGACACTGAAGCTTTCTTT	TRBV12-3/TRBV12-4	TRBJ1-1	few	.
CASSREGLPSYEQYF	TGCGCCAGCAGCCGAGAGGGACTCCCGTCCTACGAGCAGTACTTC	TRBV5-1	TRBJ2-7	.	.
CASTSTGPMNTEAFF	TGTGCCAGCACCTCGACAGGACCTATGAACACTGAAGCTTTCTTT	TRBV6-1	TRBJ1-1	.	.
CAISETVDEQFF	TGTGCCATCAGTGAGACGGTAGATGAGCAGTTCTTC	TRBV10-3	TRBJ2-1	few	.
CASSRTGSPLHF	TGTGCCAGCAGCCGAACCGGGTCACCCCTCCACTTT	TRBV6-1	TRBJ1-6	.	.
CASSASGTGFSPLHF	TGTGCCAGCAGCGCCTCCGGGACAGGGTTCTCACCCCTCCACTTT	TRBV9	TRBJ1-6	many	TRBD1
CSVAEGQGYGYTF	TGCAGCGTTGCCGAGGGACAGGGATATGGCTACACCTTC	TRBV29-1	TRBJ1-2	many	TRBD1
CASSSQGNSNQPQHF	TGTGCCAGCAGTTCCCAAGGAAATAGCAATCAGCCCCAGCATTTT	TRBV28	TRBJ1-5	many	.
CASSLSGELFF	TGTGCCAGCAGTTTATCCGGGGAGCTGTTTTTT	TRBV28	TRBJ2-2	.	.
CSAWLGQETQYF	TGCAGTGCCTGGCTAGGGCAAGAGACCCAGTACTTC	TRBV20-1	TRBJ2-5	many	.
CASSKGQVPGELFF	TGCGCCAGCAGCAAAGGACAGGTTCCCGGGGAGCTGTTTTTT	TRBV5-1	TRBJ2-2	few	TRBD1
CASRAGLFRAFF	TGTGCCAGCAGGGCAGGGTTGTTTCGCGCTTTCTTT	TRBV6-1	TRBJ1-1	many	.
CASSFAFQETQYF	TGTGCCAGCAGTTTTGCCTTCCAAGAGACCCAGTACTTC	TRBV28	TRBJ2-5	medium-sized	.
CASSPGRSYNEQFF	TGTGCCAGCAGTCCCGGCCGTTCCTACAATGAGCAGTTCTTC	TRBV7-3	TRBJ2-1	many	.
CASIPGTAFYNEQFF	TGTGCCAGTATCCCCGGGACAGCTTTCTACAATGAGCAGTTCTTC	TRBV19	TRBJ2-1	many	TRBD1
CASSEKRGVNTEAFF	TGTGCCAGCAGTGAAAAAAGAGGGGTGAACACTGAAGCTTTCTTT	TRBV6-1	TRBJ1-1	few	.
CASSLGQARYEQYF	TGTGCCAGCAGCTTAGGACAGGCGAGATACGAGCAGTACTTC	TRBV5-4	TRBJ2-7	many	TRBD1
CSAASGSYEQYF	TGCAGTGCGGCTAGCGGGTCATACGAGCAGTACTTC	TRBV20-1	TRBJ2-7	.	TRBD2
CASSSLGVSKGEQYF	TGTGCCAGCAGTAGTCTAGGGGTGTCAAAGGGCGAGCAGTACTTC	TRBV11-2	TRBJ2-7	many	.
CASSLGREDNSPLHF	TGTGCCAGCAGTTTGGGCCGGGAAGATAATTCACCCCTCCACTTT	TRBV28	TRBJ1-6	medium-sized	.
CATKRGARSGNTIYF	TGTGCCACCAAGCGAGGGGCGCGCTCTGGAAACACCATATATTTT	TRBV24-1	TRBJ1-3	few	.
CASSRQSNTGELFF	TGTGCCAGCAGTAGACAGAGTAACACCGGGGAGCTGTTTTTT	TRBV11-2	TRBJ2-2	medium-sized	.
CASSAVEGTGRGNTIYF	TGTGCCAGCAGTGCTGTGGAGGGGACAGGGAGGGGAAACACCATATATTTT	TRBV6-4	TRBJ1-3	few	TRBD1
CASSLSRGYEQYF	TGTGCCAGCAGTTTGTCCAGGGGCTACGAGCAGTACTTC	TRBV6-5	TRBJ2-7	.	.
CSATGGTTLDTQYF	TGCAGTGCCACTGGGGGGACTACGTTAGATACGCAGTATTTT	TRBV20-1	TRBJ2-3	many	TRBD2
CASSSRQNYGYTF	TGTGCCAGCAGCTCCCGACAGAACTATGGCTACACCTTC	TRBV11-3	TRBJ1-2	many	.
CASSQLGDSPLHF	TGTGCCAGCAGTCAACTCGGGGATTCACCCCTCCACTTT	TRBV6-1	TRBJ1-6	medium-sized	.
CASSRDRGRGELFF	TGTGCCAGTAGTCGGGACAGGGGCCGCGGGGAGCTGTTTTTT	TRBV19	TRBJ2-2	many	TRBD1